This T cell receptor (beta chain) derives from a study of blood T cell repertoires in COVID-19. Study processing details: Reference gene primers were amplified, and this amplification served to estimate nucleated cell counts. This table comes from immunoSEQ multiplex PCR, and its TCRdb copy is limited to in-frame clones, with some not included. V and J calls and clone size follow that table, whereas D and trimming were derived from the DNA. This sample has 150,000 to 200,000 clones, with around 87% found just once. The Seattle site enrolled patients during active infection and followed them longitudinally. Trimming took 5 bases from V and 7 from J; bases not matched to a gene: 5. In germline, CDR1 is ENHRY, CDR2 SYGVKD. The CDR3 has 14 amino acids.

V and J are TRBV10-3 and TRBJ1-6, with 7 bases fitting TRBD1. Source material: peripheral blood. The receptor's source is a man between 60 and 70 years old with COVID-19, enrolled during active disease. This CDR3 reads CAISPGQKNSPLHF. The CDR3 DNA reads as TGTGCCATCAGTCCGGGACAGAAAAATTCACCCCTCCACTTT.